The 5 T cell receptor beta chains below come from one sample, sequenced in a study of blood T cell repertoires in COVID-19. The data were produced by immunoSEQ multiplex PCR, yet TCRdb's version contains in-frame clones alone and is incomplete. Of about 230,000 clones listed, about 83% are singletons. Sample: peripheral blood. The receptors here all came from a man of 80 years or more with acute or convalescent COVID-19.

The rearrangement uses TRBV4-1 and TRBJ2-5; D possibly corresponds to TRBD2 (6 bases). This CDR3 comprises 14 residues. Trimming stripped 1 base from V and 0 bases from J, with 6 bases between. Per the germline V gene, CDR1 is MGHRA and CDR2 is YSYEKL. This chain's CDR3 is CASSQAGDQETQYF. The CDR3 DNA reads as TGCGCCAGCAGCCAAGCGGGGGACCAAGAGACCCAGTACTTC.

This clone turned up a few times. The chain recombines TRBV4-1 with TRBJ2-7; 14 nucleotides align to TRBD2. CDR3 length: 16 amino acids. Germline trimming cut 3 bases from V and 4 bases from J; bases unmatched to any gene: 5. Germline V lookup: CDR1 MGHRA, CDR2 YSYEKL. CDR3 bases: TGCGCCAGCAGCCAGGGACTAGCGGGAGAGCTGTACGAGCAGTACTTC. It translates to CASSQGLAGELYEQYF.

The CDR3 loop is CASMVNSKGLAGVEQFF. CDR3 in DNA: TGCGCCAGCATGGTTAACAGTAAGGGACTAGCGGGAGTAGAGCAGTTCTTC. The J gene is TRBJ2-1, the V gene TRBV10-1, with 14 bases aligning to TRBD2. This CDR3 is built from 17 residues. Germline loops: CDR1 WNHNN, CDR2 SYGVQD (reference sequence). V lost 7 bases and J lost 10; bases outside the gene matches: 15.

The chain links TRBV5-1 to TRBJ2-7, with 7 nucleotides matching TRBD1. Germline assignment: CDR1 SGHRS and CDR2 YFSETQ. This CDR3 is 12 amino acids long. V was clipped by 7 bases and J by 0 bases; unmatched bases: 1. The CDR3 DNA reads TGCGCCAGCCGGGACAGCTCCTACGAGCAGTACTTC. Translation gives CASRDSSYEQYF.

The V call is TRBV2, the J call TRBJ2-3; TRBD1 aligns across 11 bases. Trimming removed 5 bases from V and 4 bases from J; junction bases left unmatched: 8. The CDR3 consists of 16 residues. The germline V gene has CDR1 SNHLY and CDR2 FYNNEI. The CDR3 nucleotides read TGTGCCAGCAGTCCCGGGACAGGGGGAAGGGCAGATACGCAGTATTTT. This gives the protein CASSPGTGGRADTQYF.